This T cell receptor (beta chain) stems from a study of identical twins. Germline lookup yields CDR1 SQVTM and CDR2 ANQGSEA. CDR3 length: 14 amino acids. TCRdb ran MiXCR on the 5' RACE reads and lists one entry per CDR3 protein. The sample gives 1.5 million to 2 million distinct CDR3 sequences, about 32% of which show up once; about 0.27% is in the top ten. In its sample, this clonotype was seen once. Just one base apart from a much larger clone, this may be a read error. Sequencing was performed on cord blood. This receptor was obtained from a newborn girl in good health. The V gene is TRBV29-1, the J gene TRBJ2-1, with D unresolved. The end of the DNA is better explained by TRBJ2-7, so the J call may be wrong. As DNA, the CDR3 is TGCAGCGTTGAGAGGTCTCGCGTCTACAATGAGCAGTACTTC. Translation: CSVERSRVYNEQYF.